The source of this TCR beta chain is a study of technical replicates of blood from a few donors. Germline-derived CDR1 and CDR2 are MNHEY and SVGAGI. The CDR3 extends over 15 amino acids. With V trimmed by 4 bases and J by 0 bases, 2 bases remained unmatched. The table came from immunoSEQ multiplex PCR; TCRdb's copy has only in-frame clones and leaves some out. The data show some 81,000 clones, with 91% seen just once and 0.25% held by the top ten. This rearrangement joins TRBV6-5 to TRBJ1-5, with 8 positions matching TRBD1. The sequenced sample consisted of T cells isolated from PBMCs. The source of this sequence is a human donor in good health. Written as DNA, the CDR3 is TGTGCCAGCAGTTCCGGGACAGGTAGCAATCAGCCCCAGCATTTT. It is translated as CASSSGTGSNQPQHF.